These T cell receptor beta chains were read from a single sample in a study of T cell responses to AZD1222 COVID-19 vaccine. The protocol was immunoSEQ multiplex PCR, while the TCRdb copy is restricted to in-frame clones and leaves out a portion. The sample records over 8,000 clones, roughly 88% being singletons. Source: peripheral blood, taken 28 days after the second AZD1222 dose. The receptors come from an adult who received the AZD1222 COVID-19 vaccine. Each CDR3 is given with its conserved first and last residue. The order of the fields is V gene, J gene, CDR3 length, CDR3 protein.

V gene: TRBV9
J gene: TRBJ1-2
CDR3 length: 13
CDR3 protein: CASSVEDSYGYTF

V gene: TRBV2
J gene: TRBJ1-2
CDR3 length: 14
CDR3 protein: CASSPGQGIFGYTF

V gene: TRBV28
J gene: TRBJ1-5
CDR3 length: 15
CDR3 protein: CASRRVSGPNQPQHF

V gene: TRBV5-1
J gene: TRBJ2-3
CDR3 length: 11
CDR3 protein: CASSFETVRYF

V gene: TRBV11-3
J gene: TRBJ2-3
CDR3 length: 13
CDR3 protein: CASSPRREDTQYF

V gene: TRBV19
J gene: TRBJ2-2
CDR3 length: 16
CDR3 protein: CASSSRGGIGTGELFF

V gene: TRBV2
J gene: TRBJ2-2
CDR3 length: 11
CDR3 protein: CASGRTGELFF

V gene: TRBV11-1
J gene: TRBJ2-1
CDR3 length: 12
CDR3 protein: CATSDGNNEQFF

V gene: TRBV11-1
J gene: TRBJ1-2
CDR3 length: 12
CDR3 protein: CASSLGRRGYTF

V gene: TRBV5-1
J gene: TRBJ2-2
CDR3 length: 14
CDR3 protein: CASTPGQGAGELFF

V gene: TRBV5-1
J gene: TRBJ1-2
CDR3 length: 14
CDR3 protein: CASSLDQGGYGYTF

V gene: TRBV10-3
J gene: TRBJ2-1
CDR3 length: 14
CDR3 protein: CAIRGTGGHNEQFF

V gene: TRBV4-3
J gene: TRBJ1-3
CDR3 length: 17
CDR3 protein: CASSQDARRVSGNTIYF

V gene: TRBV19
J gene: TRBJ2-3
CDR3 length: 14
CDR3 protein: CASSKFQATDTQYF

V gene: TRBV5-4
J gene: TRBJ2-5
CDR3 length: 14
CDR3 protein: CASSLKLAGETQYF

V gene: TRBV6-5
J gene: TRBJ1-1
CDR3 length: 12
CDR3 protein: CASILRGGEAFF

V gene: TRBV6-4
J gene: TRBJ1-2
CDR3 length: 15
CDR3 protein: CASSEFFGQGYGYTF

V gene: TRBV28
J gene: TRBJ1-2
CDR3 length: 16
CDR3 protein: CASSSTGGHDEGGYTF

V gene: TRBV18
J gene: TRBJ1-1
CDR3 length: 15
CDR3 protein: CASSPFRAAETEAFF

V gene: TRBV27
J gene: TRBJ1-5
CDR3 length: 13
CDR3 protein: CASQKIPIQPQHF

V gene: TRBV2
J gene: TRBJ1-5
CDR3 length: 16
CDR3 protein: CASSAGIGLGNQPQHF

V gene: TRBV7-8
J gene: TRBJ1-5
CDR3 length: 14
CDR3 protein: CASSFDGRNQPQHF

V gene: TRBV5-1
J gene: TRBJ2-3
CDR3 length: 15
CDR3 protein: CASSGTGQRGDTQYF

V gene: TRBV4-2
J gene: TRBJ1-1
CDR3 length: 16
CDR3 protein: CASSQVSQTLNTEAFF

V gene: TRBV7-2
J gene: TRBJ2-1
CDR3 length: 12
CDR3 protein: CASSLVVVKQFF